This entry describes one T cell receptor beta chain. There is no known antigen for this receptor. No much larger clone exists at a distance of one base, and base qualities are not known. Genomic DNA was used as template for profiling of TCR beta VDJ combinations and CDR3 sequences. An Illumina HiSeq 2000 was the platform used for TCR repertoire sequencing. Per the source publication's procedure: Repertoires were assessed using TRBV/TRBJ rearrangement plots, CDR3 size and DJ length profiles, and Simpson's diversity index. The most abundant DNA sequence in the deep sequencing data was taken as the immunodominant clone. CDR3 amino acid sequences were screened for sharing across subjects and compared with published repertoires and the VDJdb database. Clones were called with MiXCR by TCRdb after fastp trimmed the public reads at Q25, and only in-frame beta chains were retained. Rows merge per CDR3 protein into single entries with the most common DNA and genes. For this entry, the V and J calls and clone size follow TCRdb and not the study's own pipeline. This sample gives some 200,000 distinct CDR3 sequences in total; approximately 48% of them show up just once. The top ten clones comprise over 7.5% of the sample.

This sample is drawn from a study of CD8+CD57+ T cells in acquired aplastic anemia (dated by TCRdb to 2016 to 2018). As for the study more broadly: Extracted DNA from sorted CD4+ and CD8+ cells averaged 3.2 ug, ranging from about 0.18 to 27.4 ug. CD8+CD57+ expansion was defined as a frequency above the mean frequency observed in healthy subjects.

As encoded in the germline V gene, CDR1 is MNHEY while CDR2 is SVGEGT. Relative to germline, V is 4 bases shorter and J is 8 bases shorter, with 11 bases between their ends. The CDR3 starts with the cysteine, ends with the phenylalanine, and has 12 residues. Only the CDR3 region is kept as DNA, spanning 36 bases read in frame from base 1. Expansion of CD8+CD57+ cells had been shown by flow cytometry in the patients chosen for sequencing. Severe acquired aplastic anemia was diagnosed in all patients according to International Study of Aplastic Anemia and Agranulocytosis and Camitta criteria. At the time blood was sampled, none of the patients had received any therapy. In the study, sorted CD4+ and CD8+ blood T cells from patients with severe aplastic anemia and from healthy subjects underwent deep sequencing of TCR repertoires. Patients were enrolled under clinicaltrials.gov protocols 00001620, 01623167, 00001397, 00071045, 00081523 and 00961064 in the USA. Ficoll-Paque density gradient centrifugation was used to isolate peripheral blood mononuclear cells. Before DNA was extracted, CD4+ and CD8+ T cells were sorted using either FACS or magnetic beads.

Study-wide conclusions, independent of this receptor: Roughly 30 CD8+ CDR3 sequences were shared between patients and controls but appeared highly expressed in patients and within their immunodominant clones. CD8+ Simpson's diversity did not differ significantly between patients and healthy controls (P=0.060).

What was sequenced was sorted CD4+, CD8+, or CD8+CD57+ T cells (not recorded which) from PBMCs. The sequence is built from TRBV6-2 or TRBV6-3 and TRBJ1-2; a tentative D match to TRBD1 spans 5 bases. The source is a human donor with aplastic anemia. In nucleotide form, the sequence is TGTGCCAGCAGTTCCGGGGGGAAAGGCTACACCTTC. The translation is CASSSGGKGYTF.